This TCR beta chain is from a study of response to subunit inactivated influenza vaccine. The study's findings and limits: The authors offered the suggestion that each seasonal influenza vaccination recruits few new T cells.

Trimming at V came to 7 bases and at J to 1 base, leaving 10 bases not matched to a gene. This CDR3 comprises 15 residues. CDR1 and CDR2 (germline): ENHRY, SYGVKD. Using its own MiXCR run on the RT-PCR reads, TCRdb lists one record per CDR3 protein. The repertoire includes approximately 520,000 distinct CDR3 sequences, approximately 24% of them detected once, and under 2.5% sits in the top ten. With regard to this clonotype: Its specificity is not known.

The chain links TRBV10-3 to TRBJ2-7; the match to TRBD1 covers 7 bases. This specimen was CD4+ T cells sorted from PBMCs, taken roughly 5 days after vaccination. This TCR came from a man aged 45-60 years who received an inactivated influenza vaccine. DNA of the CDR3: TGTGCCATCACGAGAGGCGAGGGGGCGTCCTACGAGCAGTACTTC. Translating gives CAITRGEGASYEQYF.